Below, one T cell receptor beta chain is given with its context. Clones were read by immunoSEQ multiplex PCR, and TCRdb kept only the in-frame ones, dropping some. The repertoire consists of 130,000 or so clones, with roughly 86% occurring once and the leading ten covering just over 7.5%. This entry belongs to a study of control samples from healthy donors and cancer patients. The CDR3 has 16 amino acids. The chain couples TRBV1 to TRBJ2-5; the table gives TRBD2 as D, unverified against the DNA. TRBV1 is termed a pseudogene. The clonotype comes from a man in his fifties or sixties with head and neck cancer. Sequencing was carried out using PBMCs. The CDR3 sequence is CTSSQATSLYQETQYF. As DNA, the CDR3 is TGCACCAGCAGCCAAGCAACTAGCTTGTACCAAGAGACCCAGTACTTC.